The clone carrying this T cell receptor beta chain was found a few times. The data are from a study of T cells of healthy individuals. The CDR3 sequence is 13 residues long. CDR1 is MNHEY, CDR2 SVGEGT, per germline. V lost 8 bases and J lost 6; bases outside the gene matches: 4. From the 5' RACE reads, TCRdb called clonotypes with MiXCR, one entry per CDR3 protein. The repertoire has 60,000 to 75,000 distinct CDR3 sequences, 15% to 20% of them found once; the top ten carry approximately 4.6%. The source of this sequence is a human donor in good health. V gene TRBV6-2 or TRBV6-3 combines with J gene TRBJ2-2; 9 bases are a match to TRBD1. In DNA form, the CDR3 reads TGTGCCAGCGGTCGGACAGGGGCCGGGGAGCTGTTTTTT. Residues: CASGRTGAGELFF.